The following is a TCR beta chain sequence with its context. It lacks a known antigen. No quality values exist for individual bases; no much larger clone is one base distant. Healthy HIV-negative adults with no recently reported acute infections or vaccinations were included as donors. Every donor was a Caucasian adult living in Nashville, Tennessee, USA. In the unsorted samples, some 100 million PBMCs were counted, and genomic DNA was extracted using the QIAamp DNA Blood Mini kit. Blood was collected by leukapheresis, and PBMCs were isolated by Ficoll-Histopaque density gradient centrifugation and then cryopreserved in liquid nitrogen vapor phase. Using the deep immunoSEQ assay, multiplex PCR amplified TCR CDR3 regions from genomic DNA. Extracted genomic DNA from each cell subset was spread evenly across all wells of several immunoSEQ 96-well plates, with each plate serving as a replicate. For unsorted PBMC, each replicate PCR was loaded with approximately 300 ng genomic DNA, equivalent to tens of thousands of T cell genomes. Ten immunoSEQ deep assay plates were used to sequence the unsorted PBMC genomic DNA. Purified libraries were quantified with a Qubit 3.0 fluorometer, sized on a Bioanalyzer 2100, and re-quantified with the KAPA Library Quantification kit. Each immunoSEQ 96-well plate was sequenced on its own single-read 150-cycle Illumina NextSeq 550 flow cell. The authors processed their data as follows. Because the immunoSEQ output held only junctional sequences and lacked quality scores, the filtering could not match the filtering applied to full-length reads. Sequences were annotated with PyIR, a Python wrapper for IgBLAST v1.9, and V/J genes and CDR3 were assigned using IMGT germline references. Any read was removed if the V/J assignment was weak (E-value above 1e-6), the CDR3 was missing, or the read contained stop codons, out-of-frame junctions, or ambiguous translated residues. A V3J clonotype was defined by an identical inferred V gene, J gene, and CDR3 amino acid sequence. To compute the percentage overlap between repertoires, the number of shared unique clonotypes was divided by the size of the smaller repertoire. RTK rarefaction, the Chao1 estimator, and Recon v2.1 estimates of unobserved clonotypes were used to assess repertoire richness. TCRdb stores this immuneACCESS table with in-frame sequences only. Part of the clones is absent; in the studies checked, under half of the shortfall reflects unresolved V genes, and no reason is known for the rest. For V, J and clone size, that table is used; D and trimming come from the DNA. The sample contains fewer than 550,000 clones, about 75% of them found a single time. Jointly, the top ten make up under 15% of the sample.

This record comes from a study of shared clonotypes between healthy human individuals (dated by TCRdb to between 2020 and 2021). As for the study more broadly: The cohort included a few men and two women between 18 and 49 years of age. The study deeply sequenced blood TCR repertoires of five healthy adults to estimate repertoire size and the extent of clonotype sharing between individuals. To increase sequencing depth and limit assay-specific biases, TCR repertoire library preparation and sequencing were carried out by different laboratories using diverse techniques. Between about 0.85 and 8.9 billion PBMCs per donor were obtained by leukapheresis.

The research as a whole found: Pairwise subsampling led to the expectation that sequencing depth would affect the degree of clonotype sharing among donors. Only blood was sampled, and tissue TCR repertoires likely differ from those in blood. Because the study included only a small number of donors, the genetic and exposure-history diversity represented was limited.

V lost 6 bases and J lost 0 bases; the stretch between them is 7 bases long. The germline V gene (reference sequence) yields LNHDA for CDR1 and SQIVND for CDR2. The CDR3 contains 13 residues, cysteine and phenylalanine counted. Solely the CDR3 DNA is kept, with 39 bases framed from the first base. The sequenced sample was PBMCs. The V gene is TRBV19 and the J gene is TRBJ2-3; the D segment cannot be called with confidence. This clonotype was sampled from a woman in her 40s in good health. Some clones in this sample may be carry-over from other donors' samples. The CDR3 corresponds to CASRSRSTDTQYF. The DNA reads TGTGCCAGTAGAAGCCGTAGCACAGATACGCAGTATTTT.